This T cell receptor (beta chain) was sequenced in a study of cytomegalovirus exposure and HLA in healthy donors listed by TCRdb under 2017. The study in broad terms: A later analysis indicated that the 120 validation repertoires were generated on the platform also employed for the 700 or so repertoires of the first cohort. The study was designed to test whether signatures of past pathogen exposure could be identified by cataloging public T cell receptors. In addition to the first cohort of 666 subjects, a separate validation cohort of 130 or so different subjects was used. To predict cytomegalovirus infection status, the study combined high-throughput TCR immunosequencing, statistical association of individual TCRs with disease status, and machine learning.

Trimming takes 3 bases off V and 2 bases off J; junction bases not matched to a gene: 5. CDR1 and CDR2 are read off the germline V gene as MNHNS and SASEGT. The CDR3, cysteine through phenylalanine, is 15 amino acids long. Kept here is only the CDR3 DNA, which spans 45 bases and is read in frame from base 1. On this clone: Its antigen specificity is not known. Per-base quality was not reported, and no clone a single base away is much larger than it.

Findings and caveats that apply to the study as a whole: In both the original and validation cohorts, the classifier was reported to diagnose cytomegalovirus status with high specificity and sensitivity. Most TCR sequences were observed very rarely across donors, whereas some public TCRs were present in many individuals. Subsequent analysis determined that TCRs grouped into clusters in the first cohort also showed a tendency toward co-occurrence across the 90 to 150 validation repertoires, and 94% of cluster scores exceeded 0. A later analysis had no HLA typing for the validation cohort, so co-occurrence there was scored across all 120 or so repertoires. The authors suggested that the approach could potentially be generalized to other disease states and immunological phenotypes. A few of the identified cytomegalovirus-associated TCR beta chains were confirmed in vitro to be specific for cytomegalovirus antigens. The study listed 150 to 200 TCR beta chains as associated with cytomegalovirus.

The donors were included in the validation cohort of some 120 subjects, a group kept apart from the approximately 670-subject first cohort. Receptor amplification or capture employed the immunoSEQ multiplex PCR assay. In the original analysis: A statistical classification framework was built for diagnosing cytomegalovirus status from the catalog of TCR beta chain sequences. TCRdb provides this immuneACCESS table in a form limited to in-frame rearrangements. Some clones are lacking; in checked studies, under half of them reflect an unresolved V gene, and why the rest are absent is not known. Clone size and the V and J calls come from that table; the DNA yielded D and trimming. The sample table holds around 71,000 clones, of which just under 95% were seen once. The biggest ten clones account for 1.4% of the sample.

The material sequenced was PBMCs. The receptor chain draws on TRBV6-1 and TRBJ2-3, with 7 central nucleotides matching TRBD2. This TCR was sampled from a man younger than 35 in good health and CMV-seropositive. The CDR3 reads CASSEGGSPTDTQYF. Here is the DNA: TGTGCCAGCAGTGAGGGGGGGTCGCCCACAGATACGCAGTATTTT.